Each of the 4 T cell receptor beta chains below was sequenced from the same sample in a study of identical twins. TCRdb itself ran the 5' RACE reads through MiXCR, one entry per CDR3 protein. Here the sample spans under 300,000 distinct CDR3 sequences, 11% to 15% being singletons. Material: memory (CD45RO+) T cells sorted from blood. The origin of the receptors is a woman between 18 and 30 years old in good health.

At least ten counts were recorded for this clonotype. V usage is TRBV6-2 or TRBV6-3 and J usage is TRBJ2-1; no reliable D call. Germline V gene lookup returns CDR1 MNHEY and CDR2 SVGEGT. This CDR3 has 11 residues. The V and J ends lost 10 bases and 6 bases respectively, with 10 bases between them. The CDR3 loop reads CATTHRNEQFF. The CDR3 nucleotides read TGTGCCACCACGCACCGCAATGAGCAGTTCTTC.

The chain uses TRBV2 and TRBJ2-3, with a possible D match to TRBD1 (7 bases). Germline CDR1 is SNHLY and CDR2 is FYNNEI. V was trimmed by 6 bases and J by 3 bases, leaving 13 bases between them. The CDR3 has 14 amino acids. The CDR3 here is CASRRDSLTDTQYF. The CDR3 nucleotides are TGTGCCAGCAGGCGGGACAGCCTAACAGATACGCAGTATTTT.

In its sample, this clonotype was seen many times. V gene TRBV25-1 combines with J gene TRBJ2-1, with 14 bases identical to TRBD2. The J segment lost 7 bases and the V segment lost 6 bases, leaving 5 bases of the junction unmatched. This CDR3 is built from 15 residues. Germline CDR1 reads MGHDK; CDR2 reads SYGVNS. The DNA of the CDR3 is TGTGCCAGCAGCTGGACTAGCGGGAGGAGGAATGAGCAGTTCTTC. It encodes CASSWTSGRRNEQFF.

This clonotype has more than one count but fewer than ten. The chain has TRBV7-2 and TRBJ2-7; weak D call: TRBD1 (6 bases). The length of the CDR3 is 14 residues. Deletions cut 3 bases from V and 4 bases from J, with 13 bases between. Germline CDR1 is SGHTA and CDR2 is FQGNSA. CDR3 nucleotides: TGTGCCAGCAGCTTGGGGGCGCGAGGGTACGAGCAGTACTTC. Translated: CASSLGARGYEQYF.